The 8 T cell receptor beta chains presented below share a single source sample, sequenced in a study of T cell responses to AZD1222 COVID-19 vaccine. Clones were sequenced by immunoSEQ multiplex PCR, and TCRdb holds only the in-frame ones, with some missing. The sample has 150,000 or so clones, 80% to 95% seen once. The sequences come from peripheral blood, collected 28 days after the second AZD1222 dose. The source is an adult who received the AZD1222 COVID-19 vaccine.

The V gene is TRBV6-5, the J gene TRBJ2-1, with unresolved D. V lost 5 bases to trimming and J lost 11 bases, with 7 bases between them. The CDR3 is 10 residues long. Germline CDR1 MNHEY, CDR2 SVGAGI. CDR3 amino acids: CASSSSQQFF. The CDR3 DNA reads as TGTGCCAGCAGTAGCTCCCAGCAGTTCTTC.

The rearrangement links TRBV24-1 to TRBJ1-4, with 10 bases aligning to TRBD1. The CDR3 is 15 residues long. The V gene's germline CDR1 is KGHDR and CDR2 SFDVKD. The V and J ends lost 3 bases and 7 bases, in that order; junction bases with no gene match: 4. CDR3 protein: CATSDPGTGAEKLFF. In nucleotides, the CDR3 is TGTGCCACCAGTGATCCCGGGACAGGGGCTGAAAAACTGTTTTTT.

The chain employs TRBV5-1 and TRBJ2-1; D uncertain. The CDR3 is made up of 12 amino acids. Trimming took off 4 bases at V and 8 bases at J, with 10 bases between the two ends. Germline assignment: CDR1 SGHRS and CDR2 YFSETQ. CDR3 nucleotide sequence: TGCGCCAGCAGCGCCGACTTCTATGAGCAGTTCTTC. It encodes CASSADFYEQFF. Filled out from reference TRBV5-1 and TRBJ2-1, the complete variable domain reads KAGVTQTPRYLIKTRGQQVTLSCSPISGHRSVSWYQQTPGQGLQFLFEYFSETQRNKGNFPGRFSGRQFSNSRSEMNVSTLELGDSALYLCASSADFYEQFFGPGTRLTVL.

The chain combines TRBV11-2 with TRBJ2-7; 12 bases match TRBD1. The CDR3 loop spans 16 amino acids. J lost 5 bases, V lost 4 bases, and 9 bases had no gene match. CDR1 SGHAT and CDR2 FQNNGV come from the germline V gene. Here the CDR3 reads CASSWAPGQGADEQYF. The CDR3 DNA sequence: TGTGCCAGCAGCTGGGCGCCGGGACAGGGGGCCGACGAGCAGTACTTC. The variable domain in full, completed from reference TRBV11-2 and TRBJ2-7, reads EAGVAQSPRYKIIEKRQSVAFWCNPISGHATLYWYQQILGQGPKLLIQFQNNGVVDDSQLPKDRFSAERLKGVDSTLKIQPAKLEDSAVYLCASSWAPGQGADEQYFGPGTRLTVT.

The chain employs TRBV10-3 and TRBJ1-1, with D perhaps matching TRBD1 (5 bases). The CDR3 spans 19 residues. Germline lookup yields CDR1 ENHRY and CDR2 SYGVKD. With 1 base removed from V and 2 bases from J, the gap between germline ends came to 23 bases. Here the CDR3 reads CAISEWRLGPGSRNTEAFF. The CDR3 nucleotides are TGTGCCATCAGTGAGTGGAGGCTCGGGCCAGGGTCTAGAAACACTGAAGCTTTCTTT.

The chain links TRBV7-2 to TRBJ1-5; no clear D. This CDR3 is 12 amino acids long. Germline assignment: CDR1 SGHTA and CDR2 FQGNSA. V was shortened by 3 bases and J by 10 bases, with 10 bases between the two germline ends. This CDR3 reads CASSLQRSPQHF. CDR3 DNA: TGTGCCAGCAGCTTGCAAAGGTCACCCCAGCATTTT. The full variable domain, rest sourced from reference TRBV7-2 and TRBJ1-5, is GAGVSQSPSNKVTEKGKDVELRCDPISGHTALYWYRQSLGQGLEFLIYFQGNSAPDKSGLPSDRFSAERTGGSVSTLTIQRTQQEDSAVYLCASSLQRSPQHFGDGTRLSIL.

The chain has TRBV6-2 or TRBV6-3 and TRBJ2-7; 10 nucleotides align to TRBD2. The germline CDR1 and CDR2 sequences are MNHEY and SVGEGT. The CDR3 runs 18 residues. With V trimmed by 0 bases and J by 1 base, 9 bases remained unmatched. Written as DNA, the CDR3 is TGTGCCAGCAGTTACTCGTCCGTCGGGACTAGCGTTTCCTACGAGCAGTACTTC. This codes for CASSYSSVGTSVSYEQYF.

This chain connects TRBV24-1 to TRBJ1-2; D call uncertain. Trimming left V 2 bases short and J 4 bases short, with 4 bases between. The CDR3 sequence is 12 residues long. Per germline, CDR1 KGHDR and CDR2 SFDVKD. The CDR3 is CATSDYSYGYTF. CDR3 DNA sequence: TGTGCCACCAGTGATTACAGCTATGGCTACACCTTC.